The clone carrying this T cell receptor (beta chain) was picked up a small number of times. In the original workflow: Amplified reference gene primers provided the basis for estimating nucleated cell counts. TCRdb's copy holds only in-frame clones and misses some; the assay was immunoSEQ multiplex PCR. V, J and clone size were drawn from that table, and D and trimming were deduced from the DNA. Of about 100,000 clones listed, 91% are singletons. The sample originates from a study of blood T cell repertoires in COVID-19. For the study at large: The United States, Italy and Spain provided the acute and convalescent COVID-19 samples.

The V gene's germline CDR1 is LGHNA and CDR2 YSLEER. The CDR3 runs to 17 residues. Trimming removed 0 bases from V and 0 bases from J; junction bases left unmatched: 3. The material sequenced was peripheral blood. The origin of this receptor is a man between 45 and 60 years old with acute or convalescent COVID-19. This rearrangement joins TRBV4-3 to TRBJ2-1, with 9 bases lining up with TRBD2. The CDR3 region has the DNA TGCGCCAGCAGCCAAGATCTAGCGGGGAGCTCCTACAATGAGCAGTTCTTC. Residues: CASSQDLAGSSYNEQFF.